The next 10 T cell receptor beta chains were all read from a single sample in a study of blood T cells in healthy people across ages. With a J-beta primer mix and a sample-barcoded 5' primer, a second PCR ran about 6 to 11 cycles. TCRdb reanalysed the 5' RACE reads using MiXCR and keeps one entry per CDR3 protein. The sample has hundreds of thousands of distinct CDR3 sequences, approximately 21% seen once; the top ten hold roughly 3.6%. The sequencing sample was made of blood. The receptors come from a man aged 70-80 years in good health.

This clonotype was seen only a few times. V and J are TRBV18 and TRBJ1-4, with a possible D match to TRBD1 (6 bases). Looked up from germline, CDR1 is KGHSH and CDR2 is LQKENI. Trimming removed 6 bases at V and 8 bases at J, with 25 bases between. This CDR3 region has 17 residues. CDR3: CASSPENTGFSGEKLFF. The CDR3 nucleotides are TGTGCCAGCTCGCCCGAAAACACAGGGTTCTCAGGCGAAAAACTGTTTTTT.

This chain joins TRBV13 and TRBJ1-1; D is perhaps TRBD1 (5 bases). Trimming removed 4 bases at V and 0 bases at J, with 12 bases between. The CDR3 extends over 15 amino acids. In germline, CDR1 is PRHDT, CDR2 FYEKMQ (reference sequence). The CDR3: CASSWGRSMNTEAFF. The CDR3 coding sequence is TGTGCCAGCAGCTGGGGACGGTCTATGAACACTGAAGCTTTCTTT.

This clonotype has just a few counts. The rearrangement uses TRBV5-1 and TRBJ2-3; 9 bases map to TRBD2. V lost 4 bases and J lost 5; bases outside the gene matches: 14. Germline-derived CDR1 and CDR2 are SGHRS and YFSETQ. This CDR3 region has 17 residues. In DNA form, the CDR3 reads TGCGCCAGCAGCGGAAAAAGGGCTAGCGGGATGATAGATACGCAGTATTTT. Protein: CASSGKRASGMIDTQYF.

Only a few counts were recorded for this clonotype. V gene TRBV20-1 combines with J gene TRBJ2-3, with D possibly matching TRBD2 (6 bases). V was cut by 6 bases and J by 1 base, with 20 bases left in between. Germline CDR1 is DFQATT and CDR2 is SNEGSKA (reference sequence). There are 16 residues in the CDR3. CDR3 nucleotides: TGCAGTGCGCGGTCGGGAAACCGGGAGCGCACAGATACGCAGTATTTT. Its protein is CSARSGNRERTDTQYF.

The chain is built from TRBV6-2 or TRBV6-3 and TRBJ2-4; no clear D gene. The V gene lost 5 bases and the J gene lost 0 bases, with 11 bases spanning the gap. This CDR3 spans 15 amino acids. Germline lookup yields CDR1 MNHEY and CDR2 SVGEGT. The CDR3 protein is CASSQRTIAKNIQYF. CDR3 nucleotides: TGTGCCAGCAGTCAACGGACCATAGCCAAAAACATTCAGTACTTC.

This clonotype was picked up a small number of times. CDR3 bases: TGCAGCGTTGATATGTCTAACTATGGCTACACCTTC. Amino acid sequence: CSVDMSNYGYTF. The chain couples TRBV29-1 to TRBJ1-2; no definite D call. Germline CDR1 reads SQVTM; CDR2 reads ANQGSEA. V lost 3 bases to trimming and J lost 0 bases, with 5 bases between them. This CDR3 comprises 12 residues.

The rearrangement joins TRBV20-1 to TRBJ2-7; possible D gene TRBD1, 6 bases. The V end lost 2 bases, the J end lost 0 bases, and 17 bases lay between the germline ends. This CDR3 region has 16 residues. Germline assignment: CDR1 DFQATT and CDR2 SNEGSKA (reference sequence). The chain's CDR3 is CSARWATGIISYEQYF. As DNA, the CDR3 is TGCAGTGCTAGATGGGCAACAGGGATCATCTCCTACGAGCAGTACTTC.

Notes on this clonotype: This may stem from a read error, because a much larger clone lies one nucleotide away. The rearrangement uses TRBV5-1 and TRBJ1-2; D unresolved. Germline V gene sequence: CDR1 SGHRS, CDR2 YFSETQ. The CDR3 runs to 12 residues. CDR3 sequence reads: CAGRSTNYGYTF. In nucleotides, the CDR3 is TGCGCCGGCAGGTCCACAAACTATGGCTACACCTTC. The complete variable domain, with remaining parts taken from reference TRBV5-1 and TRBJ1-2, reads KAGVTQTPRYLIKTRGQQVTLSCSPISGHRSVSWYQQTPGQGLQFLFEYFSETQRNKGNFPGRFSGRQFSNSRSEMNVSTLELGDSALYLCAGRSTNYGYTFGSGTRLTVV.

This clonotype occurred a few times. The junction departs from germline at one end; a sequencing error may be responsible. This sequence joins TRBV29-1 and TRBJ2-5; 11 positions match TRBD1. The DNA end is more similar to TRBJ2-1, so the J call may be wrong. The CDR3 has 17 residues. Germline values: CDR1 SQVTM, CDR2 ANQGSEA. CDR3 sequence (DNA): TGCAGCGTTGAGGGACAGGGGGTGGGTAGAGACCCTAATGCGCAGTTCTTC. It translates to CSVEGQGVGRDPNAQFF.

This clonotype was recorded many times. This sequence joins TRBV3-1 and TRBJ1-5, with a tentative D call TRBD1 (6 bases). The CDR3 spans 14 residues. V was pared by 2 bases and J by 11 bases, with 16 bases between. The V gene's germline CDR1 is LGHDT and CDR2 YNNKEL (reference sequence). The CDR3, as DNA: TGTGCCAGCAGCCAATTCGGGGGGCGATCGGCCCAGCATTTT. This translates into CASSQFGGRSAQHF.